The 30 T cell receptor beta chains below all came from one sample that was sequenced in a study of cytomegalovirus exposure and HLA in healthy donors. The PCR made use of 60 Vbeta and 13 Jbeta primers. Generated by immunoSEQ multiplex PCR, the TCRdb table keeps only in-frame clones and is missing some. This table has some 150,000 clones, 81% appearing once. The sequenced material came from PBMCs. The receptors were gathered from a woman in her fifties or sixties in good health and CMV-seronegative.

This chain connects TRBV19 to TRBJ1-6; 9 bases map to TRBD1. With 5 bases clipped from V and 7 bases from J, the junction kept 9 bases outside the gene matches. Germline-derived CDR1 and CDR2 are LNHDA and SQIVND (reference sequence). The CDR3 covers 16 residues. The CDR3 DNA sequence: TGTGCCAGTAGTGAGAGACAGGGGGTGCGAAATTCACCCCTCCACTTT. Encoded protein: CASSERQGVRNSPLHF.

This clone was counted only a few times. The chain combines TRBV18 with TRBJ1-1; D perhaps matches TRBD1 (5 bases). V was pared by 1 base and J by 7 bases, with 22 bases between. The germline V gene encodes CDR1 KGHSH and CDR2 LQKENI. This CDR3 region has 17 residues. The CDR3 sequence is CASSPLGLGQTNGEAFF. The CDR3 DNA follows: TGTGCCAGCTCACCACTGGGATTGGGGCAGACAAACGGTGAAGCTTTCTTT.

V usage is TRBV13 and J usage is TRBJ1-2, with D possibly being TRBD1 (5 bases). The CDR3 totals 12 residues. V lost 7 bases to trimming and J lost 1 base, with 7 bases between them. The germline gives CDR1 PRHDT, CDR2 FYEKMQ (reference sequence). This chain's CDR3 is CASKGVNYGYTF. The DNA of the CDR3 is TGTGCCAGCAAAGGGGTTAACTATGGCTACACCTTC.

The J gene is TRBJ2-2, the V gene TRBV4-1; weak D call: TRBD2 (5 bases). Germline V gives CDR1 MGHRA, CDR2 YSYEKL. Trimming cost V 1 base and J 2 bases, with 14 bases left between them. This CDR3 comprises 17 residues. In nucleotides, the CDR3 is TGCGCCAGCAGCCAAGTTGGAGGCCGCTATAACACCGGGGAGCTGTTTTTT. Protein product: CASSQVGGRYNTGELFF.

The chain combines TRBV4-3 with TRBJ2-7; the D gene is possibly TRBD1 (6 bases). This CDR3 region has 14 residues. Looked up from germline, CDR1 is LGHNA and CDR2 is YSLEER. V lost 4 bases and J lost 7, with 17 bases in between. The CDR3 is CASSLVGGRGEQYF. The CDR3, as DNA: TGCGCCAGCAGCCTTGTCGGCGGCAGGGGAGAGCAGTACTTC.

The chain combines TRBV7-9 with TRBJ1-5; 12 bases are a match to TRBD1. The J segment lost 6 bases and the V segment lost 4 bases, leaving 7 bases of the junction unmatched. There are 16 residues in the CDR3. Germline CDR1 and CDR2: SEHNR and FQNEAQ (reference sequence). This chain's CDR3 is CASSYSGTGGGQPQHF. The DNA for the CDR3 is TGTGCCAGCAGCTATTCCGGGACAGGGGGCGGTCAGCCCCAGCATTTT.

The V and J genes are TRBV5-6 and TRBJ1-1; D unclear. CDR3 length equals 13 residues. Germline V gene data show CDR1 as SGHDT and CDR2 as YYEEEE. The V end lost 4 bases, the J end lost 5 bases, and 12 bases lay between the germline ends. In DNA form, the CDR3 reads TGTGCCAGCAGCATGGGGAGTGGGACTGAAGCTTTCTTT. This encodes CASSMGSGTEAFF. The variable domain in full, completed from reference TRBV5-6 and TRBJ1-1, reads DAGVTQSPTHLIKTRGQQVTLRCSPKSGHDTVSWYQQALGQGPQFIFQYYEEEERQRGNFPDRFSGHQFPNYSSELNVNALLLGDSALYLCASSMGSGTEAFFGQGTRLTVV.

The CDR3 is CASSGGPTEAFF. The CDR3 DNA reads TGTGCTTCTAGCGGGGGGCCCACTGAAGCTTTCTTT. J is TRBJ1-1 and V is TRBV25-1; D perhaps matches TRBD1 (6 bases). Germline assignment: CDR1 MGHDK and CDR2 SYGVNS. This CDR3 contains 12 residues.

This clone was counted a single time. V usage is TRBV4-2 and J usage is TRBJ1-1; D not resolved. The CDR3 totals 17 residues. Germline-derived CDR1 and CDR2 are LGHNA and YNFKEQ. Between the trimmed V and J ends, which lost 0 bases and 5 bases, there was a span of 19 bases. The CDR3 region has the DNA TGTGCCAGCAGCCAAGAGGCGGGCACACCAGGTAGGACTGAAGCTTTCTTT. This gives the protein CASSQEAGTPGRTEAFF.

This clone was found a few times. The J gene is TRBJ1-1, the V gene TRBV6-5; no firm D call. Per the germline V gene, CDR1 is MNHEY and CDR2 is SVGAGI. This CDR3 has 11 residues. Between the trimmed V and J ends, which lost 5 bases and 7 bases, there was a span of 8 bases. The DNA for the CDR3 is TGTGCCAGCAGTACTAGAGTTGAAGCTTTCTTT. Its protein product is CASSTRVEAFF.

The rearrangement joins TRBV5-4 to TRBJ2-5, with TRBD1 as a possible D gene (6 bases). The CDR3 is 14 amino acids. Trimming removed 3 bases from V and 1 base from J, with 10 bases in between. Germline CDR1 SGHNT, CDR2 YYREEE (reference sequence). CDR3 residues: CASSYRDIQETQYF. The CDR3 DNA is TGTGCCAGCAGCTACCGGGACATCCAAGAGACCCAGTACTTC.

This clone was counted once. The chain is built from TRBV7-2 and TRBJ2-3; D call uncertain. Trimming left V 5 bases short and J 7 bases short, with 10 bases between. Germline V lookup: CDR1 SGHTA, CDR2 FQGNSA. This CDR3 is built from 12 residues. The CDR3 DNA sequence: TGTGCCAGCAGCCCCCTCCGGTATACGCAGTATTTT. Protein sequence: CASSPLRYTQYF.

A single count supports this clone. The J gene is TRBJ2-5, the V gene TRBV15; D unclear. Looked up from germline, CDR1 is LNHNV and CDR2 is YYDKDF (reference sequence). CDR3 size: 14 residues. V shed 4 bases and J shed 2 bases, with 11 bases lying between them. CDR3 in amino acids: CATSIRSSQETQYF. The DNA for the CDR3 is TGTGCCACCAGCATACGGAGCAGTCAAGAGACCCAGTACTTC.

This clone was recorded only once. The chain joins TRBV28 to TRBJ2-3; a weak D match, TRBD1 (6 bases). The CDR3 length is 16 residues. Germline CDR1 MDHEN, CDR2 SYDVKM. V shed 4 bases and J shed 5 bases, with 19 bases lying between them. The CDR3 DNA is TGTGCCAGCAGTTCCCTCGGACAGACCTTGGGAGATACGCAGTATTTT. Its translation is CASSSLGQTLGDTQYF.

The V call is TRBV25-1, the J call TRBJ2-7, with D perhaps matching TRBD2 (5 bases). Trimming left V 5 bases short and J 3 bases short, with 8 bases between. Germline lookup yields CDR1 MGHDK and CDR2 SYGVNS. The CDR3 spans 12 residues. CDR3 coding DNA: TGTGCCAGCAGTCCCCGGGACTACGAGCAGTACTTC. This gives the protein CASSPRDYEQYF.

In nucleotides, the CDR3 is TGCAGCGTTGGACAGGGAAGCAACGAGCAGTACTTC. Encoded protein: CSVGQGSNEQYF. This chain links TRBV29-1 with TRBJ2-7, with 7 positions matching TRBD1. The CDR3 loop spans 12 amino acids. Trimming at V came to 4 bases and at J to 5 bases, leaving 5 bases not matched to a gene. The V gene's germline CDR1 is SQVTM and CDR2 ANQGSEA.

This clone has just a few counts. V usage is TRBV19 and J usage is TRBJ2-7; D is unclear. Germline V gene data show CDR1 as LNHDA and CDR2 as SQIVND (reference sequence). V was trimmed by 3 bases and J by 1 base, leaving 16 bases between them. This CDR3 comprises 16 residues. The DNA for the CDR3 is TGTGCCAGTAGTATGGAACTCGGCGACTGGTCCTACGAGCAGTACTTC. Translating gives CASSMELGDWSYEQYF.

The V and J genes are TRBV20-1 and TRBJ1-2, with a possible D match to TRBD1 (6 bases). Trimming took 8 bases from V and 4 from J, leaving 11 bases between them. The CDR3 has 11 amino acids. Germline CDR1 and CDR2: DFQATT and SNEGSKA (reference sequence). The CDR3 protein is CSLRGGYGYTF. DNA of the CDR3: TGCAGTTTGAGGGGGGGCTATGGCTACACCTTC.

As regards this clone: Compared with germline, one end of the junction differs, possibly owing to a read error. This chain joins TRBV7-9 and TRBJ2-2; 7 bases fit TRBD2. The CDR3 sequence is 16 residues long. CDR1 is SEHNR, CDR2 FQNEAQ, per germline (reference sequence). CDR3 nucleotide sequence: TGTTCCAGCAGCTCACCTTCGGGACTACGATCCGGGGAGCTGTTTTTT. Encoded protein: CSSSSPSGLRSGELFF.

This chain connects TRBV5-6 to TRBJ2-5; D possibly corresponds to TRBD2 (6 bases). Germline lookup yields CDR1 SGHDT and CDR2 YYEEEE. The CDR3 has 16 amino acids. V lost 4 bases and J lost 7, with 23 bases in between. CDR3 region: CASSPSLWRDRWTQYF. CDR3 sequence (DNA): TGTGCCAGCAGCCCCTCTCTATGGCGGGACCGGTGGACCCAGTACTTC.

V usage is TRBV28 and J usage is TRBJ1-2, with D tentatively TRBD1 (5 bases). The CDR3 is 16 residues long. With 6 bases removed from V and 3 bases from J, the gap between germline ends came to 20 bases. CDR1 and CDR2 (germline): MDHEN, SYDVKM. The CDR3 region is CASSPPSGSPHYGYTF. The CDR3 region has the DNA TGTGCCAGCAGCCCCCCGTCAGGGTCCCCGCACTATGGCTACACCTTC.

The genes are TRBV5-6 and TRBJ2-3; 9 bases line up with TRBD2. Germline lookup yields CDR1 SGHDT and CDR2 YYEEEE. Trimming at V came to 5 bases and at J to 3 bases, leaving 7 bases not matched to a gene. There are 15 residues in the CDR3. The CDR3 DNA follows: TGTGCCAGCAGGAAAGGGCTAGCGGGGACAGATACGCAGTATTTT. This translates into CASRKGLAGTDTQYF.

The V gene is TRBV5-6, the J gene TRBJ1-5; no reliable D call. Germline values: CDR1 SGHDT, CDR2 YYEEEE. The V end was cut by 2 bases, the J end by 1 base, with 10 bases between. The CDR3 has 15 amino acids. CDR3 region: CASSLRAGSNQPQHF. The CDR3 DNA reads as TGTGCCAGCAGCTTACGGGCGGGAAGCAATCAGCCCCAGCATTTT.

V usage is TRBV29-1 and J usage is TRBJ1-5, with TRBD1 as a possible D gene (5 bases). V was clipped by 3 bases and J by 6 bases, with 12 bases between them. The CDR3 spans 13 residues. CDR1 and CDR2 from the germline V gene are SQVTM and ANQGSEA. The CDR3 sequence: CSVEGREGQPQHF. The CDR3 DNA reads TGCAGCGTTGAGGGACGGGAGGGTCAGCCCCAGCATTTT.

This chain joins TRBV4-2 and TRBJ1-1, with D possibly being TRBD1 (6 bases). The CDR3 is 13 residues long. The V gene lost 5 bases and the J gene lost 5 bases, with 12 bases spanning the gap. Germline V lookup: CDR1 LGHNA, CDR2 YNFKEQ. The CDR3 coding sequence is TGTGCCAGCAGCGGCAGGGGTGGGACTGAAGCTTTCTTT. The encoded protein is CASSGRGGTEAFF.

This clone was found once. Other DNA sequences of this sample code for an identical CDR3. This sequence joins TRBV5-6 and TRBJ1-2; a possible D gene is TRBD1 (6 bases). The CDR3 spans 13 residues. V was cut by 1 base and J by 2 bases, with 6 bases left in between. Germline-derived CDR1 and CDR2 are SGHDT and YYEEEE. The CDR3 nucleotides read TGTGCCAGCAGCTTGCAGGGGAACTATGGCTACACCTTC. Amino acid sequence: CASSLQGNYGYTF.

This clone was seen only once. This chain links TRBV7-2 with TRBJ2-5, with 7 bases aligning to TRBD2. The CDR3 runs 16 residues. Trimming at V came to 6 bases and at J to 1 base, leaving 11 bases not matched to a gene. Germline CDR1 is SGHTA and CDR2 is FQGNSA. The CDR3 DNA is TGTGCCAGCAGGCCTTCCGGGGGGAACCTCCAAGAGACCCAGTACTTC. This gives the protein CASRPSGGNLQETQYF.

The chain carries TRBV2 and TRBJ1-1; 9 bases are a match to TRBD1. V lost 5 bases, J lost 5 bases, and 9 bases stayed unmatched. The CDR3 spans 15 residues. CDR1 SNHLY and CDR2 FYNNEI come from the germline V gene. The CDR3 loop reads CASSRQGDWQTEAFF. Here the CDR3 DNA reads TGTGCCAGCAGTCGACAGGGGGATTGGCAAACTGAAGCTTTCTTT.

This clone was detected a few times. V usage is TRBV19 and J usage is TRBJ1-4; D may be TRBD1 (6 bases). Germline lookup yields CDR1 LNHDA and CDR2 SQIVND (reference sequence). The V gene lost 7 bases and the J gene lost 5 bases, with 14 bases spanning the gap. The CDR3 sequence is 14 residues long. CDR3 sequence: CASTPTGLNEKLFF. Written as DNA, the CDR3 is TGTGCCAGTACCCCCACAGGGTTAAATGAAAAACTGTTTTTT.

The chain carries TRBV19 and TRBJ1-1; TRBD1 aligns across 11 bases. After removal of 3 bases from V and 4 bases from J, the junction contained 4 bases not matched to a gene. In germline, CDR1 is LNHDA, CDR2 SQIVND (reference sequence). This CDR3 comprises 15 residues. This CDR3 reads CASSMGGTGGTEAFF. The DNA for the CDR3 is TGTGCCAGTAGTATGGGGGGGACAGGGGGCACTGAAGCTTTCTTT.